This entry concerns a single T cell receptor beta chain. Its antigen remains unidentified. The data derive from a study of T cells in Graves' hyperthyroidism and ophthalmopathy. The overall study: Once the initial diagnosis was made, peripheral blood was obtained before any treatment.

V lost 1 base and J 7 bases, leaving 7 bases between the germline ends. This CDR3 region has 13 residues. Germline loops: CDR1 SGHTA, CDR2 FQGTGA. Enrolled ophthalmopathy patients presented with a Clinical Activity Score of at least 3, a NOSPECS grade of at least 4, and disease duration under 3 months. Fresh peripheral blood, under 13 ml, yielded the PBMCs. RNA transcripts yielded amplified TCR beta CDR3 regions. Initially, a first-round RT-PCR of the TCR CDR3 employed the HTBI primer set. Each CDR3 protein gets one entry after TCRdb re-called the multiplex PCR reads with MiXCR. This table holds almost 500,000 distinct CDR3 sequences, about 22% found once. The study's findings and limits: Researchers found most expanded thyroid clonotypes above 0.001 in blood as well.

This chain uses TRBV7-3 with TRBJ1-4; D gene uncertain. The sequencing sample was made of blood. The receptor comes from a woman in her 70s with Graves' ophthalmopathy. CDR3 protein: CASSLKRGEKLFF. In DNA form, the CDR3 reads TGTGCCAGCAGCTTAAAAAGAGGTGAAAAACTGTTTTTT.